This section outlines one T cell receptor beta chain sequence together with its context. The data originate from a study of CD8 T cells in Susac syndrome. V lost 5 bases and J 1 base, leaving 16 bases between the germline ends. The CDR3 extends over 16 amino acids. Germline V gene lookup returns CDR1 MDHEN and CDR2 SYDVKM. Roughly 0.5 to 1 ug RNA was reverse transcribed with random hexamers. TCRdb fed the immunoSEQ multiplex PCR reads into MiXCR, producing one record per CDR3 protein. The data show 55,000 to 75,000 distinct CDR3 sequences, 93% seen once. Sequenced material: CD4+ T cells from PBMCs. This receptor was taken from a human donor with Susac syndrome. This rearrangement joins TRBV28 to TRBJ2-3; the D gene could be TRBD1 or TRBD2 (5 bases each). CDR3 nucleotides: TGTGCCAGCAGTCGCACCCGGGGCTTGGGCACAGATACGCAGTATTTT. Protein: CASSRTRGLGTDTQYF.